This paragraph covers one T cell receptor (beta chain) sequence. Its antigen is unidentified. TRB cDNA was prepared as libraries by UMI-labeled 5' RACE. TCRdb re-called the 5' RACE reads and gives one entry per CDR3 protein, without DNA. Its listing shows about 89,000 distinct CDR3 sequences. This sample was taken from a study of CXCR3-negative and CXCR3-positive naive CD8 T cells. Study-wide points: CXCR3-positive naive cells carried more hydrophobic TRB CDR3s than CXCR3-negative ones.

The CDR3 is 14 amino acids. Germline values: CDR1 SGHAT, CDR2 FQNNGV. The chain joins TRBV11-2 to TRBJ2-7. This sequence originates from a human donor in good health. Some clones in this sample may be carry-over from other donors' samples. The specimen was naive CXCR3+ CD8+ T cells from blood. As to subset: CD45RO-CCR7+CD27+CD95- naive CD8+ T cells expressing CXCR3 (TNR3+). The CDR3 sequence is CASSLDYGSYEQYF.